What follows are 30 T cell receptor beta chains derived from one specimen sequenced in a study of PD-1 blockade in classical Hodgkin lymphoma (TCRdb year 2020). In the paper's terms, the time point label means: cycle 2 day 1 (C2D1) of nivolumab. Every trial patient had relapsed following autologous stem cell transplantation, and prior brentuximab vedotin exposure was what differed among cohorts A, B and C. The method behind the library was the immunoSEQ multiplex PCR assay. Imported from immuneACCESS, the table was reduced by TCRdb to in-frame sequences with V and J called. These copies leave out some clones; in studies compared against another copy, an unresolved V gene accounts for under half, and the cause of the remainder is not known. The sample table holds around 13,000 clones, of which roughly 78% were seen once. Roughly 24% of the sample comes from the top ten. The material sequenced was peripheral blood mononuclear cells (PBMCs), taken before the second cycle of nivolumab. These receptors were collected from a human donor with classical Hodgkin lymphoma.

V usage is TRBV7-6 and J usage is TRBJ2-1; D call uncertain. The length of the CDR3 is 14 residues. The V end was cut by 1 base, the J end by 3 bases, with 7 bases between. Per the germline V gene, CDR1 is SGHVS and CDR2 is FNYEAQ. The CDR3 is CASSLVTDYNEQFF. The CDR3 region has the DNA TGTGCCAGCAGCTTAGTAACAGACTACAATGAGCAGTTCTTC.

The chain combines TRBV27 with TRBJ2-7, with D unresolved. With 6 bases removed from V and 5 bases from J, the gap between germline ends came to 8 bases. CDR1 and CDR2 (germline): MNHEY, SMNVEV (reference sequence). This CDR3 region has 11 residues. The CDR3 DNA reads as TGTGCCAGCAGAGATAACCACGAGCAGTACTTC. Amino acids: CASRDNHEQYF.

V gene TRBV7-8 combines with J gene TRBJ2-3, with D tentatively TRBD1 or TRBD2 (5 bases each). Germline CDR1 reads SGHVS; CDR2 reads FQNEAQ. Trimming took off 4 bases at V and 1 base at J, with 12 bases between the two ends. The CDR3 sequence is 15 residues long. CDR3 sequence: CASSYVLGGTDTQYF. In DNA form, the CDR3 reads TGTGCCAGCAGCTACGTTCTGGGGGGCACAGATACGCAGTATTTT.

J is TRBJ2-7 and V is TRBV5-1; 8 bases align to TRBD1. Germline V gives CDR1 SGHRS, CDR2 YFSETQ. The junction had 5 bases not matched to a gene; V was cut back by 3 bases and J by 6 bases. This CDR3 spans 13 amino acids. The CDR3 DNA reads TGCGCCAGCAGCTCCTGGACAGGGTCCGAGCAGTACTTC. Protein product: CASSSWTGSEQYF.

The chain employs TRBV21-1 and TRBJ2-5; the table assigns TRBD2, which was not confirmed against the DNA. TRBV21-1 is noted as a pseudogene. This CDR3 spans 15 amino acids. The CDR3 here is CASSRTTGLPETQYF. The CDR3, as DNA: TGTGCCAGCAGCAGAACCACTGGACTTCCAGAGACCCAGTACTTC.

The rearrangement joins TRBV7-2 to TRBJ1-3; 7 bases fit TRBD1. The CDR3 is 15 amino acids. The germline V gene has CDR1 SGHTA and CDR2 FQGNSA. The ends lost 5 bases at V and 4 bases at J; junction bases unmatched: 8. CDR3 bases: TGTGCCAGCAGCCCGACAGGGCCGAGGGGAAACACCATATATTTT. Translating gives CASSPTGPRGNTIYF.

This clone was counted only a few times. The chain carries TRBV5-1 and TRBJ1-6; no clear D. Germline assignment: CDR1 SGHRS and CDR2 YFSETQ. With 4 bases removed from V and 0 bases from J, the gap between germline ends came to 8 bases. This CDR3 has 15 residues. Written as DNA, the CDR3 is TGCGCCAGCAGCAGCTCGAGCTCCTATAATTCACCCCTCCACTTT. It translates to CASSSSSSYNSPLHF.

The chain couples TRBV30 to TRBJ1-1, with D perhaps TRBD1 (5 bases). The CDR3 is 15 amino acids. Germline CDR1 and CDR2: GTSNPN and SVGIG (reference sequence). The V gene lost 3 bases and the J gene lost 4 bases, with 18 bases spanning the gap. CDR3 sequence (DNA): TGTGCCTGGAGCCCTGCCGGGACCGCCGCCACTGAAGCTTTCTTT. Its protein is CAWSPAGTAATEAFF.

This rearrangement joins TRBV5-5 to TRBJ1-1; tentative D call: TRBD1 (5 bases). Germline lookup yields CDR1 SGHKS and CDR2 YYEKEE (reference sequence). This CDR3 comprises 15 residues. V lost 1 base and J 4 bases, leaving 14 bases between the germline ends. The CDR3 reads CASSLTSGTSTEAFF. For the CDR3, the DNA is TGTGCCAGCAGCTTGACTTCCGGGACTTCCACTGAAGCTTTCTTT.

CDR3 DNA sequence: TGTGCCAGCAGTTCAACCGGGGAGCTGTTTTTT. This translates into CASSSTGELFF. The chain is built from TRBV11-3 and TRBJ2-2; no clear D. Per germline, CDR1 SGHNT and CDR2 YENEEA. V lost 6 bases and J 5 bases, leaving 4 bases between the germline ends. The CDR3 spans 11 residues.

J is TRBJ2-7 and V is TRBV7-2, with TRBD1 matching 7 bases. Germline CDR1 SGHTA, CDR2 FQGNSA. Trimming cost V 1 base and J 4 bases; bases outside gene matches: 4. The CDR3 has 14 residues. The CDR3: CASSLVAGGYEQYF. As DNA, the CDR3 is TGTGCCAGCAGCTTAGTGGCAGGGGGTTACGAGCAGTACTTC.

This clone showed up just a few times. The chain uses TRBV18 and TRBJ2-7, with D perhaps assigned TRBD1 or TRBD2 (6 bases each). The germline V gene encodes CDR1 KGHSH and CDR2 LQKENI. The CDR3 contains 16 residues. V was cut by 1 base and J by 2 bases, with 15 bases left in between. The CDR3 is CASSPQNWGAAYEQYF. CDR3 bases: TGTGCCAGCTCACCACAGAATTGGGGGGCGGCCTACGAGCAGTACTTC.

This clone was observed a single time. The chain links TRBV6-5 to TRBJ1-1; D remains unclear. The CDR3 is made up of 13 amino acids. V shed 4 bases and J shed 0 bases, with 6 bases lying between them. Germline CDR1 reads MNHEY; CDR2 reads SVGAGI. As DNA, the CDR3 is TGTGCCAGCAGTTCTACAGTGAACACTGAAGCTTTCTTT. It encodes CASSSTVNTEAFF.

V gene TRBV18 combines with J gene TRBJ1-2, with unresolved D. Trimming left V 1 base short and J 4 bases short, with 7 bases between. This CDR3 is 13 amino acids long. Germline lookup yields CDR1 KGHSH and CDR2 LQKENI. The CDR3 nucleotides read TGTGCCAGCTCACCACAGGAGCTCTATGGCTACACCTTC. This codes for CASSPQELYGYTF.

V usage is TRBV29-1 and J usage is TRBJ2-7, with no clear D. CDR1 is SQVTM and CDR2 is ANQGSEA in the germline V gene. Trimming pared 5 bases from V and 2 bases from J, leaving 7 bases between. This CDR3 region has 11 residues. The CDR3 sequence: CSVSGTYEQYF. The CDR3 coding sequence is TGCAGCGTTTCAGGCACCTACGAGCAGTACTTC.

The chain is built from TRBV5-1 and TRBJ2-7; TRBD1 aligns across 9 bases. In germline, CDR1 is SGHRS, CDR2 YFSETQ. With V trimmed by 4 bases and J by 9 bases, 14 bases remained unmatched. The CDR3 length is 15 residues. The CDR3 nucleotides read TGCGCCAGCAGCCTGGGACAGGGAGGGTTAGTGCGGCAGTACTTC. The encoded protein is CASSLGQGGLVRQYF.

The chain links TRBV6-5 to TRBJ1-1, with D unclear. CDR1 MNHEY and CDR2 SVGAGI come from the germline V gene. V lost 8 bases and J lost 5, with 18 bases in between. This CDR3 region has 14 residues. The CDR3 reads CASSVGYGGTEAFF. CDR3 bases: TGTGCCAGCTCAGTGGGATATGGCGGAACTGAAGCTTTCTTT.

This clone has only a few counts. The rearrangement uses TRBV2 and TRBJ2-3, with D maybe TRBD1 (5 bases). CDR3 length: 12 residues. The ends were cut back, 7 bases at V and 8 bases at J, with 13 bases in the middle. Germline V gene lookup returns CDR1 SNHLY and CDR2 FYNNEI. For the CDR3, the DNA is TGTGCCAGCATTATGGACACCTCTACGCAGTATTTT. It specifies CASIMDTSTQYF.

This chain uses TRBV5-4 with TRBJ1-2; 7 bases align to TRBD1. The CDR3 sequence is 15 residues long. With 3 bases clipped from V and 5 bases from J, the junction kept 10 bases outside the gene matches. Germline V gene data show CDR1 as SGHNT and CDR2 as YYREEE (reference sequence). Written as DNA, the CDR3 is TGTGCCAGCAGCTCACTACTACAGGGGAGGTATGGCTACACCTTC. The encoded protein is CASSSLLQGRYGYTF.

Note on this clone: Mismatch with germline at one junction end may stem from a read error. The chain carries TRBV30 and TRBJ1-3; D is uncertain. Germline assignment: CDR1 GTSNPN and CDR2 SVGIG (reference sequence). The CDR3 length is 14 residues. CDR3 bases: TGTGCCTGGAGTTTGCACAAACCTGGAGACACCATATATTTT. This encodes CAWSLHKPGDTIYF.

The gene calls are TRBV2 and TRBJ2-7; 8 bases map to TRBD2. Germline V gene lookup returns CDR1 SNHLY and CDR2 FYNNEI. The CDR3 contains 16 residues. J gave up 5 bases and V 5 bases, and 14 bases lay outside the gene matches. This chain's CDR3 is CASSPSPTSGPHEQYF. As DNA, the CDR3 is TGTGCCAGCAGTCCCTCCCCCACTAGCGGCCCGCACGAGCAGTACTTC.

The rearrangement uses TRBV2 and TRBJ1-2, with D hard to call. Germline values: CDR1 SNHLY, CDR2 FYNNEI. The CDR3 has 11 amino acids. Trimming removed 2 bases at V and 3 bases at J, with 1 base between. CDR3 nucleotides: TGTGCCAGCAGTGAATACTATGGCTACACCTTC. Protein: CASSEYYGYTF.

The chain links TRBV5-1 to TRBJ2-7, with TRBD2 as a possible D gene (7 bases). V was cut by 0 bases and J by 3 bases, with 13 bases left in between. Germline V gene lookup returns CDR1 SGHRS and CDR2 YFSETQ. This CDR3 contains 15 residues. The CDR3 DNA reads as TGCGCCAGCAGCTTGGTGGGGGGGCGCGACTACGAGCAGTACTTC. Translated: CASSLVGGRDYEQYF.

J is TRBJ2-3 and V is TRBV7-9; 11 bases line up with TRBD2. The CDR3 loop spans 15 amino acids. The ends lost 4 bases at V and 5 bases at J; junction bases unmatched: 5. Germline CDR1 reads SEHNR; CDR2 reads FQNEAQ (reference sequence). The CDR3: CASSSGLAGGDTQYF. CDR3 DNA: TGTGCCAGCAGCTCCGGACTAGCGGGTGGAGATACGCAGTATTTT.

This clone was seen once. This chain connects TRBV9 to TRBJ2-2; weak D call: TRBD2 (5 bases). V lost 0 bases and J lost 7, with 16 bases in between. Germline-derived CDR1 and CDR2 are SGDLS and YYNGEE. There are 16 residues in the CDR3. The CDR3 DNA reads as TGTGCCAGCAGCGTAGCTGGATGGACTCTGGGCGGGGAGCTGTTTTTT. It codes for CASSVAGWTLGGELFF.

The chain carries TRBV2 and TRBJ2-4; 7 nucleotides agree with TRBD1. The CDR3 contains 14 residues. Germline loops: CDR1 SNHLY, CDR2 FYNNEI. With 6 bases clipped from V and 0 bases from J, the junction kept 2 bases outside the gene matches. For the CDR3, the DNA is TGTGCCAGCAGAGACAGGGTAGCCAAAAACATTCAGTACTTC. It is translated as CASRDRVAKNIQYF.

The rearrangement links TRBV2 to TRBJ1-2; no definite D call. Looked up from germline, CDR1 is SNHLY and CDR2 is FYNNEI. CDR3 length: 12 amino acids. V lost 4 bases, J lost 8 bases, and 11 bases lay in between. The CDR3 spells CASSGTAGGYTF. The CDR3 coding sequence is TGTGCCAGCAGTGGGACTGCAGGAGGCTACACCTTC.

This chain uses TRBV7-9 with TRBJ1-6; 8 bases are shared with TRBD1. This CDR3 comprises 17 residues. Germline-derived CDR1 and CDR2 are SEHNR and FQNEAQ (reference sequence). Trimming removed 2 bases from V and 9 bases from J; junction bases left unmatched: 12. CDR3 nucleotide sequence: TGTGCCAGCAGCTTAAATTTCCCATTGACAGGGGCTTCACCCCTCCACTTT. It encodes CASSLNFPLTGASPLHF.

V is TRBV28 and J is TRBJ2-3, with 7 nucleotides matching TRBD1. Germline CDR1 reads MDHEN; CDR2 reads SYDVKM. CDR3 length: 17 residues. V was clipped by 1 base and J by 0 bases; unmatched bases: 7. The CDR3 here is CASSLSQGVTSTDTQYF. The CDR3 DNA follows: TGTGCCAGCAGTTTATCCCAGGGGGTGACTAGCACAGATACGCAGTATTTT.

A few counts support this clone. This chain links TRBV7-2 with TRBJ1-2; perhaps TRBD1 as D (6 bases). Trimming removed 6 bases at V and 4 bases at J, with 15 bases between. CDR3 length: 14 amino acids. Germline V lookup: CDR1 SGHTA, CDR2 FQGNSA. For the CDR3, the DNA is TGTGCCAGCAGTGACGGTGGGGGCAGCTATGGCTACACCTTC. Residues: CASSDGGGSYGYTF.